This is a list of T cell receptor beta chains from one sample in a study of blood T cell repertoires in COVID-19. TCRdb keeps only in-frame clones here, not all; method: immunoSEQ multiplex PCR. The table has about 200,000 clones, 70% to 85% seen once. The specimen was PBMCs or T cells enriched from blood (not recorded which). Receptors were obtained from a middle-aged man who had recovered from COVID-19. The CDR3 runs from the conserved cysteine through the conserved F or W. A D gene is named only where the DNA matches it firmly. Size is stated for part of the rows, as once, few or many counts, or as a class when the clone is expanded.

d_gene | len | j_gene | abundance | v_gene | CDR3aa | CDR3nt
. | 16 | TRBJ2-1 | . | TRBV3-1/TRBV3-2 | CASSIPRGADYNEQFF | TGTGCCAGCAGCATCCCCAGGGGCGCGGACTACAATGAGCAGTTCTTC
TRBD2 | 16 | TRBJ2-3 | . | TRBV4-3 | CASSPHVAGGEDTQYF | TGCGCCAGCAGCCCACATGTAGCGGGGGGGGAGGATACGCAGTATTTT
. | 14 | TRBJ1-2 | once | TRBV7-2 | CASSSIQGRGGYTF | TGTGCCAGCAGCTCCATCCAGGGTAGGGGGGGCTACACCTTC
. | 15 | TRBJ1-2 | . | TRBV27 | CASSPVRATNYGYTF | TGTGCCAGCAGTCCGGTGAGGGCGACTAACTATGGCTACACCTTC
. | 16 | TRBJ1-4 | . | TRBV15 | CATSRGGGATNEKLFF | TGTGCCACCAGCAGAGGGGGCGGGGCGACTAATGAAAAACTGTTTTTT
. | 15 | TRBJ1-4 | . | TRBV28 | CASRPGGRTNEKLFF | TGTGCCAGCAGGCCTGGGGGGAGGACTAATGAAAAACTGTTTTTT
TRBD1 | 14 | TRBJ1-2 | . | TRBV18 | CASSPRTGGDGYTF | TGTGCCAGCTCACCGCGGACAGGGGGCGATGGCTACACCTTC
. | 14 | TRBJ2-2 | . | TRBV7-3 | CASSLNGAIGELFF | TGTGCCAGCAGCTTAAATGGGGCAATCGGGGAGCTGTTTTTT
TRBD1 | 14 | TRBJ1-5 | . | TRBV19 | CASSRTGTYQPQHF | TGTGCCAGTAGTAGGACAGGGACATATCAGCCCCAGCATTTT
TRBD1 | 13 | TRBJ1-1 | . | TRBV29-1 | CSVSHRGNTEAFF | TGCAGCGTTTCTCACAGGGGGAACACTGAAGCTTTCTTT
. | 15 | TRBJ2-3 | . | TRBV5-4 | CASSFSRGQTDTQYF | TGTGCCAGCAGCTTCTCGCGGGGGCAGACAGATACGCAGTATTTT
. | 13 | TRBJ2-7 | . | TRBV3-1/TRBV3-2 | CASSQGGSEEQYF | TGTGCCAGCAGCCAAGGAGGGAGCGAGGAGCAGTACTTC
. | 12 | TRBJ1-1 | . | TRBV29-1 | CSPRRGGTEAFF | TGCAGCCCTCGGAGGGGTGGCACTGAAGCTTTCTTT
TRBD2 | 15 | TRBJ2-3 | . | TRBV28 | CASSLASGSADTQYF | TGTGCCAGCAGTTTAGCTAGCGGGAGCGCAGATACGCAGTATTTT
. | 12 | TRBJ1-2 | . | TRBV19 | CASSAGIYGYTF | TGTGCCAGTAGTGCAGGGATTTATGGCTACACCTTC
TRBD1 | 15 | TRBJ1-1 | few | TRBV3-1/TRBV3-2 | CASSQVGTGGTEAFF | TGTGCCAGCAGCCAAGTCGGGACAGGGGGGACTGAAGCTTTCTTT
TRBD1 | 15 | TRBJ2-7 | . | TRBV6-5 | CASTLGTGSSYEQYF | TGTGCCAGCACCCTCGGGACAGGGAGCTCCTACGAGCAGTACTTC
TRBD2 | 15 | TRBJ2-7 | . | TRBV5-1 | CASSSASGGAYEQYF | TGCGCCAGCAGCTCGGCTAGCGGGGGGGCCTACGAGCAGTACTTC
. | 14 | TRBJ1-1 | . | TRBV3-1/TRBV3-2 | CASSQRGNQGWAFF | TGTGCCAGCAGCCAAAGAGGAAATCAGGGCTGGGCTTTCTTT
. | 18 | TRBJ2-4 | . | TRBV11-2 | CASSSHQTTGLAKNIQYF | TGTGCCAGCAGCTCCCATCAGACGACAGGTCTAGCCAAAAACATTCAGTACTTC
TRBD1 | 15 | TRBJ2-7 | once | TRBV6-2/TRBV6-3 | CASSLQGQGAVEQYF | TGTGCCAGCAGTCTCCAGGGACAGGGGGCCGTCGAGCAGTACTTC
. | 16 | TRBJ1-4 | once | TRBV15 | CATSGSLWGLNEKLFF | TGTGCCACCAGCGGAAGCCTATGGGGGCTTAATGAAAAACTGTTTTTT
. | 13 | TRBJ2-5 | . | TRBV12-3/TRBV12-4 | CASSLDPQATQYF | TGTGCCAGCAGTTTAGACCCGCAGGCGACCCAGTACTTC
. | 12 | TRBJ1-2 | . | TRBV11-1 | CASSLLQGGYTF | TGTGCCAGCAGCTTACTACAGGGAGGCTACACCTTC
. | 15 | TRBJ2-3 | . | TRBV24-1 | CATSDAGEGPHTQYF | TGTGCCACCAGTGATGCAGGGGAAGGGCCTCATACGCAGTATTTT
. | 13 | TRBJ1-1 | . | TRBV18 | CASSTRPGAEAFF | TGTGCCAGCTCAACTCGACCGGGGGCTGAAGCTTTCTTT
. | 14 | TRBJ2-7 | . | TRBV14 | CASSRYRNLREQYF | TGTGCCAGCAGCAGATACAGGAACCTCCGCGAGCAGTACTTC
. | 13 | TRBJ1-5 | . | TRBV3-1/TRBV3-2 | CASSPYRAQPQHF | TGTGCCAGCAGCCCGTACAGGGCTCAGCCCCAGCATTTT
TRBD1 | 14 | TRBJ2-3 | . | TRBV5-8 | CASRGQLYGSTQYF | TGTGCCAGCAGGGGACAGCTGTATGGCAGTACGCAGTATTTT
. | 15 | TRBJ1-1 | . | TRBV5-1 | CASRREITGIAEAFF | TGCGCCAGCCGGCGGGAAATTACTGGTATCGCTGAAGCTTTCTTT
. | 13 | TRBJ2-5 | . | TRBV28 | CASSPGSPETQYF | TGTGCCAGCAGCCCGGGGTCCCCAGAGACCCAGTACTTC
. | 13 | TRBJ2-1 | . | TRBV19 | CASSIDSHNEQFF | TGTGCCAGTAGTATAGATAGCCACAATGAGCAGTTCTTC
. | 17 | TRBJ1-5 | . | TRBV19 | CASSTLTGFLSNQPQHF | TGTGCCAGTAGTACCTTAACAGGGTTTCTTAGCAATCAGCCCCAGCATTTT
. | 14 | TRBJ1-2 | . | TRBV14 | CASSQGVDFYGYTF | TGTGCCAGCAGCCAAGGGGTCGACTTCTATGGCTACACCTTC
. | 16 | TRBJ2-1 | once | TRBV7-6 | CASSFFKETGYNEQFF | TGTGCCAGCAGCTTCTTTAAGGAGACTGGCTACAATGAGCAGTTCTTC
TRBD2 | 15 | TRBJ2-3 | . | TRBV5-6 | CASNQRGRRTDTQYF | TGTGCCAGCAACCAGCGGGGGAGGCGCACAGATACGCAGTATTTT
. | 12 | TRBJ1-1 | . | TRBV7-9 | CASSLRGTEAFF | TGTGCCAGCAGCTTACGGGGCACTGAAGCTTTCTTT
. | 14 | TRBJ1-1 | . | TRBV5-1 | CASSLVGAGTEAFF | TGCGCCAGCAGCTTGGTGGGAGCTGGCACTGAAGCTTTCTTT
. | 17 | TRBJ1-4 | . | TRBV4-2 | CASSQEPNRATNEKLFF | TGTGCCAGCAGCCAAGAACCTAACAGAGCAACTAATGAAAAACTGTTTTTT
. | 14 | TRBJ2-1 | . | TRBV24-1 | CATSDFYGDNEQFF | TGTGCCACCAGTGATTTTTACGGAGACAATGAGCAGTTCTTC
. | 15 | TRBJ1-6 | . | TRBV14 | CASSQVVGHDSPLHF | TGTGCCAGCAGCCAAGTCGTGGGACATGATTCACCCCTCCACTTT
TRBD1 | 16 | TRBJ2-1 | . | TRBV7-2 | CASSISSGTGYNEQFF | TGTGCCAGCAGCATCAGTTCCGGGACAGGGTACAATGAGCAGTTCTTC
. | 13 | TRBJ1-1 | . | TRBV5-1 | CASRSGISTEAFF | TGCGCCAGCCGATCAGGGATATCAACTGAAGCTTTCTTT
. | 11 | TRBJ2-1 | . | TRBV4-2 | CASSPDNEQFF | TGTGCCAGCAGCCCCGACAATGAGCAGTTCTTC
TRBD1 | 16 | TRBJ1-2 | . | TRBV27 | CASSPGGQHVNYGYTF | TGTGCCAGCAGCCCCGGGGGACAGCATGTGAACTATGGCTACACCTTC
. | 14 | TRBJ1-1 | once | TRBV10-3 | CAISEGIRGREAFF | TGTGCCATCAGTGAAGGGATCAGGGGTCGTGAAGCTTTCTTT
. | 14 | TRBJ1-5 | . | TRBV28 | CASRSVYSNQPQHF | TGTGCCAGCAGGTCAGTTTATAGCAATCAGCCCCAGCATTTT
. | 13 | TRBJ1-1 | . | TRBV2 | CASRVQGFTEAFF | TGTGCCAGCAGGGTGCAGGGTTTCACTGAAGCTTTCTTT
TRBD2 | 14 | TRBJ2-1 | . | TRBV7-3 | CASSSGGAYNEQFF | TGTGCCAGCAGCTCCGGGGGGGCCTACAATGAGCAGTTCTTC
. | 15 | TRBJ2-7 | . | TRBV3-1/TRBV3-2 | CASSPRRGSSYEQYF | TGTGCCAGCAGCCCGAGACGAGGGAGCTCCTACGAGCAGTACTTC
TRBD2 | 15 | TRBJ2-2 | few | TRBV5-1 | CASSWGLDSTGELFF | TGCGCCAGCAGCTGGGGACTAGACAGCACCGGGGAGCTGTTTTTT
TRBD2 | 13 | TRBJ2-7 | . | TRBV30 | CAWTGGSRYEQYF | TGTGCCTGGACGGGCGGGAGTAGGTACGAGCAGTACTTC
. | 13 | TRBJ2-7 | . | TRBV6-5 | CASSSNHYNEQYF | TGTGCCAGCAGTTCCAATCACTACAACGAGCAGTACTTC
TRBD1 | 15 | TRBJ1-5 | . | TRBV30 | CAWSVMGQRDQPQHF | TGTGCCTGGAGTGTAATGGGACAGCGGGATCAGCCCCAGCATTTT